This T cell receptor beta chain was obtained from a study of vaccination and CD4 T cells after COVID-19. V lost 5 bases to trimming and J lost 9 bases, with 15 bases between them. CDR3 length: 12 amino acids. The germline CDR1 and CDR2 sequences are DFQATT and SNEGSKA (reference sequence). MiXCR, applied by TCRdb to the PCR reads, yields one record per CDR3 protein. The table includes 20,000 to 25,000 distinct CDR3 sequences, around 57% detected once. Sample: CD4+ T cells from blood, taken before SARS-CoV-2 vaccination. The clonotype was recovered from a human donor who had recovered from COVID-19. The chain joins TRBV20-1 to TRBJ2-3; no definite D call. The CDR3 spells CSAYTYGRTQYF. DNA for the CDR3: TGCAGTGCTTATACTTATGGGCGCACGCAGTATTTT.